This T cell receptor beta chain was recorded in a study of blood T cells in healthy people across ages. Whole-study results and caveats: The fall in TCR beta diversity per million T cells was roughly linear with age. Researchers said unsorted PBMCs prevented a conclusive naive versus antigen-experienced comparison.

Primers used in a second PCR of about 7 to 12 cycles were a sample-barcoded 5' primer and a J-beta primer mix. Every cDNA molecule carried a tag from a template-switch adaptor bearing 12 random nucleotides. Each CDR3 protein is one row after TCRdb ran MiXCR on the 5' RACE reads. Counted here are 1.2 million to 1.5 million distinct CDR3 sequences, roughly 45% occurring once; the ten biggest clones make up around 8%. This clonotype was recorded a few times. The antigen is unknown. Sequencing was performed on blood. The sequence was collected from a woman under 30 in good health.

The CDR3 reads CSVIYGRTSGRVTDTQYF. As DNA, the CDR3 is TGCAGCGTTATATATGGACGGACTAGCGGGAGAGTCACAGATACGCAGTATTTT. V usage is TRBV29-1 and J usage is TRBJ2-3; 13 nucleotides align to TRBD2. The V gene end was trimmed by 5 bases and the J gene end by 2 bases; junction bases not matched to a gene: 13. The V gene's germline CDR1 is SQVTM and CDR2 ANQGSEA. The length of the CDR3 is 18 residues.